These T cell receptor beta chains were read from a single sample in a study of T cell responses to AZD1222 COVID-19 vaccine. The table came from immunoSEQ multiplex PCR; TCRdb's copy has only in-frame clones and leaves some out. The table records under 200,000 clones, roughly 85% of them present only once. Sequencing was performed on peripheral blood, taken 28 days after the second AZD1222 dose. The receptors originated from an adult who received the AZD1222 COVID-19 vaccine. CDR3s include the opening cysteine and the closing phenylalanine or tryptophan. The D gene is left open where the match is weak. Not all rows give a size; the values are once, few, many and, for expanded clones, a class.

size	D	J	V	DNA	CDR3
.	.	TRBJ1-6	TRBV11-2	TGTGCCAGCGGTGGACGGCATAATTCACCCCTCCACTTT	CASGGRHNSPLHF
.	TRBD1	TRBJ1-2	TRBV4-1	TGCGCCAGCAGCCTTCGGGGGGACAGGGGGACGGGTGTATATGGCTACACCTTC	CASSLRGDRGTGVYGYTF
.	.	TRBJ2-3	TRBV3-1/TRBV3-2	TGTGCCAGCAGCCCCACTAACCTGCAGACCAGTGTCTTT	CASSPTNLQTSVF
.	.	TRBJ1-4	TRBV5-6	TGTGCCAGCGGCCCGACGGCAACTAATGAAAAACTGTTTTTT	CASGPTATNEKLFF
.	TRBD1	TRBJ1-1	TRBV5-6	TGTGCCAGCAGCTCCATAGGGACAGGGGTTAACACTGAAGCTTTCTTT	CASSSIGTGVNTEAFF
.	.	TRBJ1-2	TRBV11-2	TGTGCCAGCAGCTTAGATCCCCGGTTCTATGGCTACACCTTC	CASSLDPRFYGYTF
.	TRBD1	TRBJ1-1	TRBV6-5	TGTGCCAGCAGACCAGACAGGGTTAGCCACGCTGAAGCTTTCTTT	CASRPDRVSHAEAFF
.	.	TRBJ1-1	TRBV4-1	TGCGCCAGCAGCCAGTACCCAATGAACACTGAAGCTTTCTTT	CASSQYPMNTEAFF
.	.	TRBJ1-2	TRBV30	TGTGCCTGGACCCAAGTTGGGGGGCCTGTTGGCTACACCTTC	CAWTQVGGPVGYTF
.	.	TRBJ1-5	TRBV3-1/TRBV3-2	TGTGCCAGCAGCCATAGTTCGTTAGCGGATCCTAAAAATCAGCCCCAGCATTTT	CASSHSSLADPKNQPQHF
.	.	TRBJ2-7	TRBV6-2/TRBV6-3	TGTGCCAGCAGTTACTCGGAGCACAAAGGGGCCTACGAGCAGTACTTC	CASSYSEHKGAYEQYF
once	.	TRBJ2-6	TRBV9	TGTGCCAGCAGCGTAGAAGAGATGGACATCTCTGGGGCCAACGTCCTGACTTTC	CASSVEEMDISGANVLTF
.	.	TRBJ2-7	TRBV11-3	TGTGCCAGCAGCTTGCATGCGGGTACTTACGAGCAGTACTTC	CASSLHAGTYEQYF
once	.	TRBJ2-5	TRBV9	TGTGCCAGCACGACAGGTTCCACTTGGCAAGAGACCCAGTACTTC	CASTTGSTWQETQYF
.	.	TRBJ2-2	TRBV4-1	TGCGCCACCGAGCCCGACAGGAACACCGGGGAGCTGTTTTTT	CATEPDRNTGELFF
.	.	TRBJ2-1	TRBV6-4	TGTGCCAGCAGTGATAGGGGGAATGAGCAGTTCTTC	CASSDRGNEQFF
.	.	TRBJ2-6	TRBV5-1	TGCGCCAGCTCCCCCCCCTGGGCTGGGGCCAACGTCCTGACTTTC	CASSPPWAGANVLTF
.	.	TRBJ2-3	TRBV7-9	TGTGCCAGCAGCAACTTACGCTCCAGGGGTACAGATACGCAGTATTTT	CASSNLRSRGTDTQYF
.	.	TRBJ1-1	TRBV10-2	TGCGCCGGCTCGATCGAGTACGACGCTGAAGCTTTCTTT	CAGSIEYDAEAFF
.	.	TRBJ2-1	TRBV4-2	TGTGCCAGCAGCCAAGAAGTTTATAGGGAAACAATGAATGAGCAGTTCTTC	CASSQEVYRETMNEQFF
few	.	TRBJ1-1	TRBV7-9	TGTGCCAGCAGCTCCGGGGGGGCTGAAGCTTTCTTT	CASSSGGAEAFF
.	TRBD2	TRBJ2-1	TRBV9	TGTGCCAGCAGCGCCACTAGCGGGGGCTTCAATAATGAGCAGTTCTTC	CASSATSGGFNNEQFF
.	.	TRBJ1-6	TRBV19	TGTGCCAGTACCTCCCCAGGGGTTTCACCCCTCCACTTT	CASTSPGVSPLHF
.	TRBD1	TRBJ2-3	TRBV4-1	TGCGCCAGCAGCCAAACCTTTAGGACAGGGGGCACAGATACGCAGTATTTT	CASSQTFRTGGTDTQYF
.	.	TRBJ1-2	TRBV9	TGTGCCAGCAGCGGTAAATATGGCTACACCTTC	CASSGKYGYTF
.	.	TRBJ2-7	TRBV7-6	TGTGCCAGCAGCCTCGGGTATCCTCTAGTTAAACAGGGTAAGTCCTACGAGCAGTACTTC	CASSLGYPLVKQGKSYEQYF
.	.	TRBJ1-5	TRBV5-4	TGTGCCAGCAGCCGGAGGGACAGCAATCAGCCCCAGCATTTT	CASSRRDSNQPQHF
.	.	TRBJ1-2	TRBV6-5	TGTGCCAGCAGCGCAGGTGGCTATGGCTACACCTTC	CASSAGGYGYTF
.	TRBD1	TRBJ1-2	TRBV15	TGTGCCACCAGCAGGGACAGGGGAAACTATGGCTACACCTTC	CATSRDRGNYGYTF
once	.	TRBJ2-7	TRBV6-2/TRBV6-3	TGTGCCAGCAGTTACTCTAGACCCCGGGCCCAGTACTTC	CASSYSRPRAQYF
.	.	TRBJ2-5	TRBV4-1	TGCGCCAGCAGCCCTTTTGATGGAGAGACCCAGTACTTC	CASSPFDGETQYF
.	TRBD1	TRBJ2-1	TRBV6-5	TGTGCCAGCAGCGACGGACAGGAAGCCTACAATGAGCAGTTCTTC	CASSDGQEAYNEQFF
few	.	TRBJ1-1	TRBV9	TGTGCCAGCAGCGTAGCTTGGAACACTGAAGCTTTCTTT	CASSVAWNTEAFF
.	TRBD1	TRBJ1-1	TRBV20-1	TGCAGTGCTAAGGACAGGGGGAAAGCTTTCTTT	CSAKDRGKAFF
.	.	TRBJ1-3	TRBV2	TGTGCCAGCAAGGGGAATAGCGCTGGAAACACCATATATTTT	CASKGNSAGNTIYF
.	.	TRBJ2-7	TRBV7-9	TGTGCCAGCAGCTTATCTAGTTACGAGCAGTACTTC	CASSLSSYEQYF
.	.	TRBJ1-1	TRBV2	TGTGCCAGCAAGTATGAGAACACTGAAGCTTTCTTT	CASKYENTEAFF
.	TRBD2	TRBJ2-3	TRBV5-4	TGTGCCAGCAGCTCTCAGCGGGGGTACACAGATACGCAGTATTTT	CASSSQRGYTDTQYF
.	.	TRBJ2-7	TRBV5-8	TGTGCCAGCAGCTCCACACAAACCTCAAGGGGAGAGCAGTACTTC	CASSSTQTSRGEQYF
.	TRBD2	TRBJ2-5	TRBV6-5	TGTGCCAGCAGCGTACTAGCGGAGCAAGAGACCCAGTACTTC	CASSVLAEQETQYF
.	.	TRBJ2-2	TRBV4-2	TGTGCCAGCAGCCAAGAGGTCACCGGGGAGCTGTTTTTT	CASSQEVTGELFF
.	TRBD1	TRBJ1-2	TRBV5-8	TGTGCCAGCAGCCCCTCGGGACAGACTAACTATGGCTACACCTTC	CASSPSGQTNYGYTF
.	.	TRBJ2-5	TRBV5-1	TGCGCCAGCAGCTTGGAGGGCTACCGGGAAGAGACCCAGTACTTC	CASSLEGYREETQYF
few	.	TRBJ1-2	TRBV5-6	TGTGCCAGCAGCTTATATTCCGGCCTTAACTATGGCTACACCTTC	CASSLYSGLNYGYTF
.	.	TRBJ1-2	TRBV2	TGTGCCAGCAGGACCATACAGGGCTATGGCTACACCTTC	CASRTIQGYGYTF
.	TRBD1	TRBJ1-1	TRBV15	TGTGCCACCAGCAGAGACAGGGGGCGCGGACTAGCTTTCTTT	CATSRDRGRGLAFF
.	TRBD1	TRBJ1-2	TRBV4-3	TGCGCCAGCAGCCAGGGTGAACAGGGGGCTAACTATGGCTACACCTTC	CASSQGEQGANYGYTF
.	.	TRBJ1-2	TRBV5-3	TGTGCCAGAAGCTACCGGTGGGGGGCAAGAGACTATGGCTACACCTTC	CARSYRWGARDYGYTF